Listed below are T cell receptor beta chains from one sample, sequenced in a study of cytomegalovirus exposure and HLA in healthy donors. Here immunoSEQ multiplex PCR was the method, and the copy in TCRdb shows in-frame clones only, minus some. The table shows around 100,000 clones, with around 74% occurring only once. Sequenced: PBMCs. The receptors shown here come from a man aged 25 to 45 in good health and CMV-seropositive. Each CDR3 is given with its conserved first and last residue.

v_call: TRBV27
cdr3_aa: CASSPYREGLGYTF

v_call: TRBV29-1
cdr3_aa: CSVRDSQYNEQFF

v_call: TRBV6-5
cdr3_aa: CASRSRDRTNSPLHF

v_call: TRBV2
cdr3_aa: CASLHRDRKETQYF

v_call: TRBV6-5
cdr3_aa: CASSARGAEKLFF

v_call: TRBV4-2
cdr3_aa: CASSRLSGEGNTGELFF

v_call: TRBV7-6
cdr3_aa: CASSPPGGLGTDTQYF

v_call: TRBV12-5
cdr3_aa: CASDSPGGGSYNEQFF

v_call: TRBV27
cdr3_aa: CASSPGGQGSYEQYF

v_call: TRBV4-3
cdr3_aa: CASSQAGTTNTEAFF

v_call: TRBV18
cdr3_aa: CASSDTAGGYEQYF

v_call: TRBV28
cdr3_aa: CASTQGHGYTF

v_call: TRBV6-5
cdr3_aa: CASRGILGHVYEQYF

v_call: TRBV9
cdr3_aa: CASSSRGGGAREKLFF

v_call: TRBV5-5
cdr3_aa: CASSGTSGNTGELFF

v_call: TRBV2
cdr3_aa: CASSYGGPYSGELFF

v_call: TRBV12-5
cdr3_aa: CASGLDGATNEKLFF

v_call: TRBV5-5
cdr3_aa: CASSLAGLAGFYEQYF

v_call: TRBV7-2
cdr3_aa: CASSLESGQPNQPQHF

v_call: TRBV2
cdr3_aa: CASSRQGSYNSPLHF

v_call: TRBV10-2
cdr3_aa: CASRETSGGARNEQFF

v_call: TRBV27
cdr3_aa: CASSLNRGWYGYTF

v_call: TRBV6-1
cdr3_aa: CASSPVGEDYGYTF

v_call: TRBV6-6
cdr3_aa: CASSYIGSGYTF

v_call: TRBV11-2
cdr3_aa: CASSPGTGIGGYTF

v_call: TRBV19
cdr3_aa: CASSALDQPQHF

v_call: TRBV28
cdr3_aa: CASSRRGNTEAFF

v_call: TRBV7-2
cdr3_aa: CASSLAGTSETQYF

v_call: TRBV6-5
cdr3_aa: CASSYSVSGANVLTF

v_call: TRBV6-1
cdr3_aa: CASTHLDTDTQYF

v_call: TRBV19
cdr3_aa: CASSISRNTDTQYF

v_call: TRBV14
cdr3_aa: CASSPDTFNEQYF

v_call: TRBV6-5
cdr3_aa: CASSGSGGWTEKLFF

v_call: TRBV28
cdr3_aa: CASSLMTSGGYEQYF

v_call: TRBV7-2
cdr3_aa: CASSPLAGGDTQYF

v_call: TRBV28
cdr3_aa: CASSRRTGVNEQYF

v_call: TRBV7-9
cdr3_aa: CASSLAVTGGGQQPQHF

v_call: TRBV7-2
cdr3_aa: CASSPRHSATYGYTF

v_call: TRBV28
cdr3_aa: CASSSYTTGTGYGYTF

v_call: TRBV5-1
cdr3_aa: CASSSTGNTEAFF

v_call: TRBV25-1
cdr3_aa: CASSERGYNSPLHF

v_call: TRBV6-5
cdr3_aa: CASSAGTGKEKLFF

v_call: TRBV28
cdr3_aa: CASSRDSDEQYF

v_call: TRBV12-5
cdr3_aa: CASGSNYLSSYNEQFF

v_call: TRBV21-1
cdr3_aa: CASSKAKPYF

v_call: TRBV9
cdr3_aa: CASSVGGGPYNEQFF

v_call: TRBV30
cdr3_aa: CAWKDRVNYGYTF

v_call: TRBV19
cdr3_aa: CASSWGLRSNQPQHF

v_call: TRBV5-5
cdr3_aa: CASSLTGEAEQYF

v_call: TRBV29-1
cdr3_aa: CSVEDTGNYGYTF

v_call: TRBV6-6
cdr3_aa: CASSYRGGGGKTQYF

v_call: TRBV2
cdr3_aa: CASSGEGLAGELFF

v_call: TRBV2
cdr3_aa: CASSDQGHMGRGRGTEAFF

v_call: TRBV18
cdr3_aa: CASSPPQGESTGELFF

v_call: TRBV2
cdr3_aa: CASIRGTGDSQFF

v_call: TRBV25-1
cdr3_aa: CASSDRGAGQETQYF

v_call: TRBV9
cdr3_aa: CASSVDTSGGYADTQYF

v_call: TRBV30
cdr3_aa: CSWSPDSNEQFF

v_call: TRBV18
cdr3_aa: CASSEIQGNLLEPTGELFF

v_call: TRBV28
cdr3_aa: CASSPIQVNQPQHF